This TCR beta chain originates from a study of blood T cell repertoires in COVID-19. At the level of the study: Acute and convalescent COVID-19 specimens originated in the United States, Italy and Spain. Sources were T cells, B-cell-depleted T cells, or PBMCs; the material itself was cDNA or gDNA.

Original processing notes: Reference gene primers were amplified, and this amplification served to estimate nucleated cell counts. Profiling relied on immunoSEQ multiplex PCR, and the TCRdb table lists in-frame clones only, not all of them. The DNA was the basis for D and trimming; V, J and clone size are from that table. The data contain 150,000 to 200,000 clones, approximately 89% of them singletons. Trimming cost V 2 bases and J 0 bases, with 14 bases left between them. This CDR3 has 16 residues. Per the germline V gene, CDR1 is SGHRS and CDR2 is YFSETQ. This sequence originates from a man aged 40-50 years with active or convalescent COVID-19. Source material: peripheral blood. This chain uses TRBV5-1 with TRBJ1-1; D is perhaps TRBD1 (5 bases). CDR3 region: CASSLGQGLMNTEAFF. CDR3 sequence (DNA): TGCGCCAGCAGCTTAGGGCAGGGCCTTATGAACACTGAAGCTTTCTTT.